The entry below gives a single TCR beta chain sequence along with its context. Its antigen remains unknown. The PCR ran on 60 Vbeta and 13 Jbeta primers. The method was immunoSEQ multiplex PCR; TCRdb's version includes in-frame clones alone and lacks a portion of them. The data show roughly 66,000 clones, with approximately 60% seen just once and 3% to 3.5% held by the top ten. Per the germline V gene, CDR1 is SNHLY and CDR2 is FYNNEI. This CDR3 spans 14 amino acids. Losses at the gene ends were 4 bases for V and 3 bases for J; bases not matched to a gene: 4. The source of the sample is a study of cytomegalovirus exposure and HLA in healthy donors. Background on the study: A prior study identified 110 million or so unique TCR beta sequences from some 180 million T cells. General study points: The study put 150 or so TCR beta chains on its list as cytomegalovirus-associated. Analysis was carried out at a later point, and it linked a missense DCLRE1C variant to TCR beta V- and J-gene trimming.

As for the donors, each was a healthy bone marrow donor. The source is a woman in her forties or fifties in good health and CMV-seronegative. Sequencing was performed on PBMCs. The chain carries TRBV2 and TRBJ2-3; 7 nucleotides agree with TRBD2. The CDR3 coding sequence is TGTGCCAGCAGTGGGGAGGGAGGAACAGATACGCAGTATTTT. Translation: CASSGEGGTDTQYF.